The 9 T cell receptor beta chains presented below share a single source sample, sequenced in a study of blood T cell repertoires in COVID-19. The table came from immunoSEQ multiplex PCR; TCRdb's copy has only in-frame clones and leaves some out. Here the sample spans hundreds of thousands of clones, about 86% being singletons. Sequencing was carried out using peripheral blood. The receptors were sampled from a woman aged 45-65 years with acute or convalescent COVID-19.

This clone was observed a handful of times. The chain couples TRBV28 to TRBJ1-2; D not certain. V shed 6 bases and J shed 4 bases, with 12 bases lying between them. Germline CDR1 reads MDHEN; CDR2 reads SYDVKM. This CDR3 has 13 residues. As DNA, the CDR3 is TGTGCCAGCAGGGGGAGTTTGCGCTATGGCTACACCTTC. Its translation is CASRGSLRYGYTF.

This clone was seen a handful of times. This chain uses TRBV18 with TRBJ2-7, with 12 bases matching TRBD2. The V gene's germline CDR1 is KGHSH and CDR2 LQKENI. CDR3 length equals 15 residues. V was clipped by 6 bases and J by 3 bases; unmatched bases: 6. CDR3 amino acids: CASSRLAGDRYEQYF. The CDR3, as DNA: TGTGCCAGCTCTCGACTAGCGGGAGATCGCTACGAGCAGTACTTC.

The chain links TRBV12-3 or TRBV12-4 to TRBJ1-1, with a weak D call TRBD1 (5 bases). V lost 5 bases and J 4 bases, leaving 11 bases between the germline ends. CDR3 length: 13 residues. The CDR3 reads CASSLSGGTEAFF. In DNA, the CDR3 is TGTGCCAGCAGTCTCTCGGGGGGCACTGAAGCTTTCTTT.

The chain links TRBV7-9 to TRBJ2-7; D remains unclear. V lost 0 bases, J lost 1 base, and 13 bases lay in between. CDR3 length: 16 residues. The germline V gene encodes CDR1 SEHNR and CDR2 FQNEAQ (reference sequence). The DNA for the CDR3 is TGTGCCAGCAGCTTAGCTACCCCCAGGAATTCCTACGAGCAGTACTTC. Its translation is CASSLATPRNSYEQYF.

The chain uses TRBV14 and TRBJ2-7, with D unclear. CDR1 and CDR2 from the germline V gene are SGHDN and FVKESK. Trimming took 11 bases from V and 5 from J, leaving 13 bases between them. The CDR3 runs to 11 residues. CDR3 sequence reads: CAPGDLHEQYF. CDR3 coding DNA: TGTGCCCCAGGTGATCTACACGAGCAGTACTTC.

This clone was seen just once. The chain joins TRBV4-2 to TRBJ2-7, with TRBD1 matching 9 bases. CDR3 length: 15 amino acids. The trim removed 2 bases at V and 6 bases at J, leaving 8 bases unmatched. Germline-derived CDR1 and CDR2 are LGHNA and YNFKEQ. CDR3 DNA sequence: TGTGCCAGCAGCCAAATGCAAAGGACAGGGGTCGAGCAGTACTTC. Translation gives CASSQMQRTGVEQYF.

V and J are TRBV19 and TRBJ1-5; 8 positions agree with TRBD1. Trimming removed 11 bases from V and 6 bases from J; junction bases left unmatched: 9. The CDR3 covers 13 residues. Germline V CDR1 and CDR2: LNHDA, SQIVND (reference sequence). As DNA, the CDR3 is TGTGCCTCGGAGGACAGGGCGAGTCAGCCCCAGCATTTT. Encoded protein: CASEDRASQPQHF.

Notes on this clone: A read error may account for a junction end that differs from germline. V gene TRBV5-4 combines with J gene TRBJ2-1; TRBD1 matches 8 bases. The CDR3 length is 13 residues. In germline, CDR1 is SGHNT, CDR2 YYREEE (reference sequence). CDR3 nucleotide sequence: TGTGCCAGCAGTTTGGACAGGGCCAATGAGCAGTTCTTC. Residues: CASSLDRANEQFF.

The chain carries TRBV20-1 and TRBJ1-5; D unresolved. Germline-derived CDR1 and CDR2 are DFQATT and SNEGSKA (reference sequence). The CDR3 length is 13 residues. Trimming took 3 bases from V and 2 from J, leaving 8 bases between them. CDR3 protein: CSASRVGNQPQHF. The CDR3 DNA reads TGCAGTGCTAGTCGGGTTGGCAATCAGCCCCAGCATTTT.